This entry lists 7 T cell receptor beta chains sequenced from one sample in a study of T cell repertoires in cytomegalovirus infection. TCRdb reanalysed the reads using MiXCR and keeps one entry per CDR3 protein. In the table there are fewer than 350,000 distinct CDR3 sequences, over 7.5% of which are singletons. The sample was PBMCs. The receptor source for this set is a human donor in good health (CMV status not recorded). Some clones in this sample may be carry-over from other donors' samples.

This clonotype was found a few times. The chain uses TRBV12-3 or TRBV12-4 and TRBJ1-6; D ambiguous. This CDR3 is 16 amino acids long. Trimming stripped 3 bases from V and 0 bases from J, with 9 bases between. The CDR3 coding sequence is TGTGCCAGCAGTTTGGAGTCAGGCTCCTATAATTCACCCCTCCACTTT. It translates to CASSLESGSYNSPLHF.

This clonotype was picked up many times. The V gene is TRBV7-2, the J gene TRBJ1-6; D is possibly TRBD1 (6 bases). Germline V CDR1 and CDR2: SGHTA, FQGNSA. The CDR3 loop spans 19 amino acids. The V end was cut by 5 bases, the J end by 3 bases, with 23 bases between. The CDR3 coding sequence is TGTGCCAGCAGCCAATCTACCCCCGGACAGTCTATCTATAATTCACCCCTCCACTTT. It is translated as CASSQSTPGQSIYNSPLHF.

This clonotype was counted between two and nine times. The chain is built from TRBV7-9 and TRBJ1-2, with D unclear. CDR3 length equals 16 residues. The germline V gene has CDR1 SEHNR and CDR2 FQNEAQ (reference sequence). Trimming shortened V by 2 bases and J by 10 bases, and 23 bases separated the two germline ends. The CDR3 sequence is CASSLLGLAGGKNYTF. CDR3 nucleotides: TGTGCCAGCAGCTTATTAGGACTCGCGGGCGGAAAAAACTACACCTTC.

The rearrangement links TRBV12-5 to TRBJ1-5, with D perhaps TRBD1 (6 bases). Trimming removed 7 bases at V and 2 bases at J, with 15 bases between. Germline V gives CDR1 LGHNT, CDR2 FRNRAP. CDR3 length: 15 amino acids. CDR3 in DNA: TGTGCTAGTGCCCCGAGCGGGGGCCGCAATCAGCCCCAGCATTTT. Protein sequence: CASAPSGGRNQPQHF.

This clonotype was counted many times. The rearrangement links TRBV7-9 to TRBJ1-1, with a tentative D call TRBD1 (6 bases). Germline V gene lookup returns CDR1 SEHNR and CDR2 FQNEAQ (reference sequence). This CDR3 is 17 amino acids long. V gave up 5 bases and J gave up 0 bases, with 19 bases separating them. The CDR3 sequence: CASSAETGSSMNTEAFF. CDR3 DNA: TGTGCCAGCAGCGCCGAGACAGGTTCCTCCATGAACACTGAAGCTTTCTTT.

The V gene is TRBV7-2, the J gene TRBJ2-1, with TRBD2 identical over 12 bases. V trimming: 4 bases; J trimming: 6 bases; junction bases outside the gene matches: 4. CDR1 and CDR2 (germline): SGHTA, FQGNSA. The CDR3 covers 15 residues. CDR3: CASSSGLAGSNEQFF. CDR3 coding DNA: TGTGCCAGCAGCTCCGGACTAGCGGGGTCCAATGAGCAGTTCTTC. The variable domain in full, completed from reference TRBV7-2 and TRBJ2-1, reads GAGVSQSPSNKVTEKGKDVELRCDPISGHTALYWYRQSLGQGLEFLIYFQGNSAPDKSGLPSDRFSAERTGGSVSTLTIQRTQQEDSAVYLCASSSGLAGSNEQFFGPGTRLTVL.

This clonotype showed up many times. This chain links TRBV12-3 or TRBV12-4 with TRBJ2-5; D remains ambiguous. This CDR3 comprises 12 residues. Deletions cut 9 bases from V and 0 bases from J, with 8 bases between. The CDR3 region is CASSNHQETQYF. As DNA, the CDR3 is TGTGCCAGTTCCAACCACCAAGAGACCCAGTACTTC.